This passage covers 20 T cell receptor beta chains from one sample sequenced in a study of regulatory T cells in long-lasting Graves disease. Sample time point: newly diagnosed GD, antithyroid drugs for less than 3 months. Isolated PBMC RNA provided the starting material for the TCR library. iRepertoire HTBI primers and Arm-PCR of CDR3 regions built TCR beta libraries. From the multiplex PCR reads, TCRdb called clonotypes with MiXCR, one entry per CDR3 protein. This table holds more than 450,000 distinct CDR3 sequences, roughly 17% found once. The sample was also reused in another study, on T cells in Graves' hyperthyroidism and ophthalmopathy.

The starting material was peripheral blood mononuclear cells (PBMCs), obtained at new diagnosis, from a patient treated with antithyroid drugs. The receptors derive from a middle-aged man with Graves disease.

This clonotype was recorded at least ten times. The chain links TRBV11-2 to TRBJ2-3, with D maybe TRBD2 (5 bases). Trimming took off 5 bases at V and 4 bases at J, with 16 bases between the two ends. The CDR3 has 15 residues. In germline, CDR1 is SGHAT, CDR2 FQNNGV. Written as DNA, the CDR3 is TGTGCCAGCAGCAAACGACTGCTAGCACCAGATACGCAGTATTTT. This codes for CASSKRLLAPDTQYF. The full variable domain, its missing parts supplied by reference TRBV11-2 and TRBJ2-3, is EAGVAQSPRYKIIEKRQSVAFWCNPISGHATLYWYQQILGQGPKLLIQFQNNGVVDDSQLPKDRFSAERLKGVDSTLKIQPAKLEDSAVYLCASSKRLLAPDTQYFGPGTRLTVL.

This chain links TRBV5-1 with TRBJ2-7; no firm D call. V was cut by 3 bases and J by 0 bases, with 7 bases left in between. The CDR3 is made up of 13 amino acids. CDR1 and CDR2 from the germline V gene are SGHRS and YFSETQ. The CDR3 DNA reads TGCGCCAGCAGCTACAAGGACTCCTACGAGCAGTACTTC. Residues: CASSYKDSYEQYF.

As to this clonotype: This sequence may be a read error, since a much larger clone differs from it by one base. The chain couples TRBV30 to TRBJ1-1; D is unclear. V lost 3 bases and J lost 8, with 10 bases in between. CDR1 is GTSNPN and CDR2 is SVGIG in the germline V gene (reference sequence). This CDR3 contains 11 residues. The CDR3 coding sequence is TGTGCCTGGAGCTCATGGCAGGAAGCTTTCTTT. It encodes CAWSSWQEAFF.

Notes on this clonotype: This likely stems from a read error, as it lies one base from a far larger clone. This chain uses TRBV25-1 with TRBJ2-7; TRBD2 matches 9 bases. V trimming: 2 bases; J trimming: 2 bases; junction bases outside the gene matches: 1. The CDR3 covers 14 residues. Germline CDR1 and CDR2: MGHDK and SYGVNS. The CDR3 nucleotides are TGTGCCAGCAGTGAACTAGCGGGACCCTACGAGCAGTACTTC. Translating it yields CASSELAGPYEQYF.

The V gene is TRBV7-3, the J gene TRBJ2-3, with 9 positions matching TRBD2. The junction had 17 bases not matched to a gene; V was cut back by 3 bases and J by 1 base. The CDR3 has 20 residues. Germline lookup yields CDR1 SGHTA and CDR2 FQGTGA. The CDR3 DNA sequence: TGTGCCAGCAGCTTCATTAAGATCTCGGGACTAGCCAGTCGCACAGATACGCAGTATTTT. Residues: CASSFIKISGLASRTDTQYF.

This clonotype has a count of ten or more. This rearrangement joins TRBV7-9 to TRBJ2-3; TRBD2 is a possible D gene (6 bases). This CDR3 is built from 12 residues. From germline, CDR1 is SEHNR and CDR2 FQNEAQ (reference sequence). Trimming left V 4 bases short and J 10 bases short, with 12 bases between. The CDR3 region has the DNA TGTGCCAGCAGCTACATGGTAGCGGCGCAGTATTTT. Translated, it gives CASSYMVAAQYF.

This clonotype was seen many times. The V and J genes are TRBV11-2 and TRBJ1-1; D possibly corresponds to TRBD1 (5 bases). The CDR3 length is 11 residues. Between the trimmed V and J ends, which lost 10 bases and 8 bases, there was a span of 14 bases. Germline CDR1 SGHAT, CDR2 FQNNGV. The CDR3 coding sequence is TGTGCCACCAAGACCTACAGGGAAGCTTTCTTT. Protein product: CATKTYREAFF. Full variable domain (missing parts from reference TRBV11-2 and TRBJ1-1): EAGVAQSPRYKIIEKRQSVAFWCNPISGHATLYWYQQILGQGPKLLIQFQNNGVVDDSQLPKDRFSAERLKGVDSTLKIQPAKLEDSAVYLCATKTYREAFFGQGTRLTVV.

This clonotype was seen repeatedly, ten times or more. The chain recombines TRBV7-2 with TRBJ2-5; 11 positions match TRBD2. This CDR3 is built from 20 residues. Germline assignment: CDR1 SGHTA and CDR2 FQGNSA. V was pared by 1 base and J by 4 bases, with 17 bases of the junction left unmatched. CDR3 coding DNA: TGTGCCAGCAGCTTAGAGCCGTTCTATAGCGGGAGGGCCCGGGGAGAGACCCAGTACTTC. Its protein product is CASSLEPFYSGRARGETQYF.

Many counts were recorded for this clonotype. The chain is built from TRBV5-1 and TRBJ2-3; 12 nucleotides agree with TRBD2. V was clipped by 4 bases and J by 4 bases; unmatched bases: 10. The CDR3 runs 17 residues. The germline CDR1 and CDR2 sequences are SGHRS and YFSETQ. DNA for the CDR3: TGCGCCAGCAGCAGCAACCTAGCGGGAGGGCCGGCAGATACGCAGTATTTT. Translating it yields CASSSNLAGGPADTQYF.

This chain joins TRBV2 and TRBJ2-7; 10 bases are a match to TRBD2. V shed 5 bases and J 6 bases; nucleotides not matched to a gene: 4. This CDR3 spans 13 amino acids. Germline assignment: CDR1 SNHLY and CDR2 FYNNEI. The DNA of the CDR3 is TGTGCCAGCAGTTCCCTAGCGGGAGTCGAGCAGTACTTC. This gives the protein CASSSLAGVEQYF.

This clonotype was found a few times. The chain combines TRBV6-5 with TRBJ1-5; D is uncertain. The CDR3 is made up of 14 amino acids. Germline assignment: CDR1 MNHEY and CDR2 SVGAGI. The V gene lost 4 bases and the J gene lost 3 bases, with 10 bases spanning the gap. CDR3 nucleotides: TGTGCCAGCAGTTCGGGCGCTAACAATCAGCCCCAGCATTTT. This gives the protein CASSSGANNQPQHF.

In its sample, this clonotype was seen many times. V is TRBV20-1 and J is TRBJ2-5, with D unclear. The CDR3 covers 12 residues. V was shortened by 4 bases and J by 2 bases, with 8 bases between the two germline ends. Germline CDR1 DFQATT, CDR2 SNEGSKA (reference sequence). For the CDR3, the DNA is TGCAGTGCTAACCGGGTTCAAGAGACCCAGTACTTC. It specifies CSANRVQETQYF.

This clonotype occurred many times. The junction differs from germline at one of its ends, possibly a read error. The J gene is TRBJ2-2, the V gene TRBV5-1, with D perhaps matching TRBD1 or TRBD2 (5 bases each). CDR1 and CDR2 from the germline V gene are SGHRS and YFSETQ. CDR3 length equals 14 residues. The DNA for the CDR3 is TGTGCCAGCAGCGCCGGGACGGGAACCGGGGAGCTGTTTTTT. Translated, it gives CASSAGTGTGELFF.

This clonotype was recorded many times. V and J are TRBV28 and TRBJ2-7; 9 bases agree with TRBD1. The CDR3 sequence is 15 residues long. Trimming at V came to 4 bases and at J to 2 bases, leaving 6 bases not matched to a gene. Looked up from germline, CDR1 is MDHEN and CDR2 is SYDVKM. The CDR3 here is CASSSGDRATYEQYF. For the CDR3, the DNA is TGTGCCAGCAGTTCTGGGGACAGGGCCACCTACGAGCAGTACTTC.

There are many counts of this clonotype. The chain uses TRBV28 and TRBJ2-3, with 8 bases lining up with TRBD2. CDR3 length: 15 amino acids. With 3 bases clipped from V and 5 bases from J, the junction kept 7 bases outside the gene matches. Germline V gene data show CDR1 as MDHEN and CDR2 as SYDVKM. The CDR3 sequence: CASSLVSGKVDTQYF. CDR3 coding DNA: TGTGCCAGCAGTTTGGTTAGCGGGAAGGTAGATACGCAGTATTTT.

The chain has TRBV6-5 and TRBJ1-3; no clear D gene. This CDR3 is built from 16 residues. Trimming left V 2 bases short and J 0 bases short, with 11 bases between. Germline values: CDR1 MNHEY, CDR2 SVGAGI. CDR3 nucleotide sequence: TGTGCCAGCAGTTACGGCAGACGAAACTCTGGAAACACCATATATTTT. Amino acid sequence: CASSYGRRNSGNTIYF.

This clonotype was seen ten or more times. The CDR3 DNA reads as TGTGCCAGCAGCTTTCGCGGCGAGCAGTTCTTC. Translating gives CASSFRGEQFF. This chain links TRBV7-9 with TRBJ2-1; D remains ambiguous. The germline V and J ends were trimmed by 3 bases and 10 bases, with 7 bases remaining between them. Germline V gene lookup returns CDR1 SEHNR and CDR2 FQNEAQ (reference sequence). This CDR3 is built from 11 residues.

The V call is TRBV2, the J call TRBJ2-7; 8 bases fit TRBD2. The CDR3 runs 18 residues. Germline CDR1 SNHLY, CDR2 FYNNEI. J lost 0 bases, V lost 7 bases, and 17 bases had no gene match. This chain's CDR3 is CASKGRRVGSGNSYEQYF. DNA for the CDR3: TGTGCCAGCAAGGGGCGCAGGGTGGGTAGCGGGAACTCCTACGAGCAGTACTTC.

Comment on this clonotype: A read error may explain this, as a much larger clone is one base away. V and J are TRBV20-1 and TRBJ2-7; D unclear. Germline CDR1 DFQATT, CDR2 SNEGSKA (reference sequence). CDR3 length: 13 residues. Trimming removed 2 bases at V and 3 bases at J, with 11 bases between. The CDR3 protein is CSARTDTFYEQYF. Written as DNA, the CDR3 is TGCAGTGCTAGAACCGATACCTTCTACGAGCAGTACTTC.

The V call is TRBV10-1, the J call TRBJ2-7; TRBD1 or TRBD2 may be the D gene (5 bases each). The germline V and J ends were trimmed by 6 bases and 3 bases, with 9 bases remaining between them. Per germline, CDR1 WNHNN and CDR2 SYGVQD (reference sequence). The length of the CDR3 is 12 residues. Here the CDR3 reads CASSGTNYEQYF. The CDR3 DNA follows: TGCGCCAGCAGCGGGACCAACTACGAGCAGTACTTC.